This TCR beta chain was sequenced during a study of T cells in Graves' hyperthyroidism and ophthalmopathy. Worth noting for this clonotype: No antigen is known for it.

What was amplified from RNA transcripts were TCR beta CDR3 regions. The HTBI set primed first-round TCR CDR3 RT-PCR. TCRdb reprocessed the multiplex PCR reads with MiXCR, giving one entry per CDR3 protein. The data contain 600,000 to 900,000 distinct CDR3 sequences, approximately 16% of them singletons. Trimming removed 5 bases at V and 0 bases at J, with 19 bases between. The V gene's germline CDR1 is MNHNS and CDR2 SASEGT. This CDR3 is 17 amino acids long. Exclusion of a patient resulted from uncontrolled infection, other autoimmune disease, pregnancy or lactation. General study findings and limits: Within blood appeared most thyroid clonotypes that had expanded above 0.001.

The sequenced sample was blood. The chain links TRBV6-1 to TRBJ1-1; tentative D call: TRBD1 (5 bases). The origin of this receptor is a young man with Graves' hyperthyroidism. The CDR3 bases are TGTGCCAGCAGTACACGTTCAGCAGGGCCGATGAACACTGAAGCTTTCTTT. Its protein is CASSTRSAGPMNTEAFF.